This T cell receptor beta chain is from a study of T cell responses to AZD1222 COVID-19 vaccine. Clones were read by immunoSEQ multiplex PCR, and TCRdb kept only the in-frame ones, dropping some. Here the sample spans 50,000 to 70,000 clones, approximately 92% being singletons. The source is an adult who received the AZD1222 COVID-19 vaccine. The specimen was peripheral blood, collected 28 days after the second AZD1222 dose.

In DNA, the CDR3 is TGTGCCAGCAGTTACTCGATTGGGACTAATGAAAAACTGTTTTTT. It translates to CASSYSIGTNEKLFF. V usage is TRBV6-5 and J usage is TRBJ1-4; D call uncertain. The germline gives CDR1 MNHEY, CDR2 SVGAGI. V lost 0 bases and J lost 2, with 7 bases in between. The CDR3 is 15 residues long.